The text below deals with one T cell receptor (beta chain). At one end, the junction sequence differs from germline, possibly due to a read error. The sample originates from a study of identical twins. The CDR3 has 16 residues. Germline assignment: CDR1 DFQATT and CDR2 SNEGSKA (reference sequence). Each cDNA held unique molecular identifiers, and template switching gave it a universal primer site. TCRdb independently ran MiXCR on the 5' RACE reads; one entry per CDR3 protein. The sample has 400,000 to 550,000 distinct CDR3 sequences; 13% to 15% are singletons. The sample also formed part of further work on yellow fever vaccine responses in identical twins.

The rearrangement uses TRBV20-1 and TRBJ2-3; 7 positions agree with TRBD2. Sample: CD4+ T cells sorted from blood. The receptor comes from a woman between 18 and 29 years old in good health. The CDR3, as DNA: TGCTGTGCTAGTTTCTCTAGCGGACCTAGCACAGATACGCAGTATTTT. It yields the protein CCASFSSGPSTDTQYF.